The 8 T cell receptor beta chains in this list originate from one sample, sequenced in a study of blood T cell repertoires in COVID-19. The data were produced by immunoSEQ multiplex PCR, yet TCRdb's version contains in-frame clones alone and is incomplete. This sample has approximately 130,000 clones, with roughly 90% found just once. Sequences were obtained from PBMCs or T cells enriched from blood (not recorded which). The receptors stem from a woman aged 45-65 years who had recovered from COVID-19.

The genes are TRBV10-2 and TRBJ1-4; the D gene is possibly TRBD1 (5 bases). CDR1 WSHSY and CDR2 SAAADI come from the germline V gene. CDR3 length: 14 residues. The V and J ends lost 0 bases and 7 bases respectively, with 9 bases between them. The CDR3 region has the DNA TGCGCCAGCAGTGAGTCCAGGGTGGGTGAAAAACTGTTTTTT. It yields the protein CASSESRVGEKLFF.

DNA of the CDR3: TGTGCCAGCAGCTTCTCTGCGTCGGGGGAGCAGTACTTC. It yields the protein CASSFSASGEQYF. The V call is TRBV7-9, the J call TRBJ2-7, with D maybe TRBD2 (5 bases). CDR1 is SEHNR and CDR2 is FQNEAQ in the germline V gene (reference sequence). The V end lost 3 bases, the J end lost 7 bases, and 13 bases lay between the germline ends. This CDR3 region has 13 residues.

In its sample, this clone was seen once. The rearrangement joins TRBV4-1 to TRBJ2-5, with TRBD2 matching over 10 bases. The J segment lost 4 bases and the V segment lost 4 bases, leaving 6 bases of the junction unmatched. CDR1 and CDR2 from the germline V gene are MGHRA and YSYEKL. The length of the CDR3 is 15 residues. CDR3 nucleotide sequence: TGCGCCAGCAGCCGAGAATCTAGCGGGGGAGAGACCCAGTACTTC. Encoded protein: CASSRESSGGETQYF.

The chain carries TRBV2 and TRBJ2-1; 7 nucleotides match TRBD1. Germline assignment: CDR1 SNHLY and CDR2 FYNNEI. CDR3 size: 14 residues. V was pared by 8 bases and J by 4 bases, with 8 bases of the junction left unmatched. The CDR3 sequence: CASRGQSIYNEQFF. The CDR3 DNA sequence: TGTGCCAGCCGGGGACAGTCCATTTACAATGAGCAGTTCTTC.

V and J are TRBV18 and TRBJ2-5; 7 nucleotides line up with TRBD2. This CDR3 is built from 15 residues. The germline gives CDR1 KGHSH, CDR2 LQKENI. V trimming: 0 bases; J trimming: 4 bases; junction bases outside the gene matches: 5. The CDR3: CASSPPQREGETQYF. The CDR3 DNA reads as TGTGCCAGCTCACCACCGCAGAGGGAGGGAGAGACCCAGTACTTC.

The CDR3 region has the DNA TGTGCCAGCAGCTTCCAGGGGTCGGAAAAACTGTTTTTT. Translation gives CASSFQGSEKLFF. V usage is TRBV5-5 and J usage is TRBJ1-4; perhaps TRBD1 as D (6 bases). The V gene lost 2 bases and the J gene lost 8 bases, with 10 bases spanning the gap. The CDR3 loop spans 13 amino acids. Germline V lookup: CDR1 SGHKS, CDR2 YYEKEE (reference sequence).

The chain links TRBV4-1 to TRBJ2-3; D might be TRBD2 (6 bases). V was trimmed by 0 bases and J by 6 bases, leaving 16 bases between them. Germline loops: CDR1 MGHRA, CDR2 YSYEKL. The length of the CDR3 is 16 residues. In DNA form, the CDR3 reads TGCGCCAGCAGCCAAGACGGGAGTGGGAAAAAGGATACGCAGTATTTT. Encoded protein: CASSQDGSGKKDTQYF.

This chain connects TRBV25-1 to TRBJ1-3; 10 nucleotides agree with TRBD1. Trimming cost V 3 bases and J 2 bases; bases outside gene matches: 4. This CDR3 has 16 amino acids. Germline V gives CDR1 MGHDK, CDR2 SYGVNS. DNA for the CDR3: TGTGCCAGCAGTGATCCCGGGACAGGGGCTGGAAACACCATATATTTT. Translating gives CASSDPGTGAGNTIYF.